Each of the 32 T cell receptor beta chains below was sequenced from the same sample in a study of early T cells in non-severe SARS-CoV-2 infection. Using its own MiXCR run on the 5' RACE reads, TCRdb lists one record per CDR3 protein. The table records about 30,000 distinct CDR3 sequences, roughly 5.2% of them present only once. Sequencing was carried out using whole blood. The receptor set was obtained from an adult who was a healthcare worker with PCR-confirmed SARS-CoV-2 infection or an uninfected control (not recorded which).

This sequence joins TRBV20-1 and TRBJ1-1; D is undetermined. The V end was cut by 1 base, the J end by 1 base, with 4 bases between. The CDR3 sequence is 12 residues long. Germline V CDR1 and CDR2: DFQATT, SNEGSKA (reference sequence). For the CDR3, the DNA is TGCAGTGCTAGAGGAAGGAACACTGAAGCTTTCTTT. Amino acids: CSARGRNTEAFF.

This clonotype was seen many times. The chain couples TRBV29-1 to TRBJ2-2; D tentatively fits TRBD1 or TRBD2 (5 bases each). Germline values: CDR1 SQVTM, CDR2 ANQGSEA. CDR3 length: 15 residues. Between the trimmed V and J ends, which lost 6 bases and 0 bases, there was a span of 14 bases. CDR3 in amino acids: CSVKMGTANTGELFF. The CDR3 DNA reads as TGCAGCGTGAAGATGGGGACGGCGAACACCGGGGAGCTGTTTTTT.

There are many counts of this clonotype. The J gene is TRBJ2-1, the V gene TRBV10-3; 14 bases are shared with TRBD2. The CDR3 contains 17 residues. The V gene's germline CDR1 is ENHRY and CDR2 SYGVKD. Losses at the gene ends were 2 bases for V and 8 bases for J; bases not matched to a gene: 8. The CDR3 bases are TGTGCCATCAGTGAGGGGTCCGGGACTAGCGGGAGTTATGAGCAGTTCTTC. Its protein product is CAISEGSGTSGSYEQFF.

In this sample, this clonotype turned up a few times. This sequence joins TRBV19 and TRBJ2-7; 7 nucleotides agree with TRBD2. The V gene's germline CDR1 is LNHDA and CDR2 SQIVND (reference sequence). Unmatched junction bases numbered 11, after V lost 6 bases and J lost 6 bases. The CDR3 consists of 14 residues. The CDR3 reads CASSPWAGVSEQYF. DNA of the CDR3: TGTGCCAGTAGCCCATGGGCGGGAGTAAGCGAGCAGTACTTC.

This clonotype was recorded many times. The chain recombines TRBV6-1 with TRBJ1-1; weak D call: TRBD1 (6 bases). The germline V and J ends were trimmed by 5 bases and 0 bases, with 13 bases remaining between them. The CDR3 length is 15 residues. CDR1 is MNHNS and CDR2 is SASEGT in the germline V gene. CDR3 DNA: TGTGCCAGCAGTCCCCCGGACAGACTGAACACTGAAGCTTTCTTT. Amino acid sequence: CASSPPDRLNTEAFF.

This clonotype was seen at least ten times. This chain joins TRBV2 and TRBJ2-3; possibly TRBD1 for D (6 bases). With 7 bases removed from V and 6 bases from J, the gap between germline ends came to 8 bases. The germline CDR1 and CDR2 sequences are SNHLY and FYNNEI. This CDR3 region has 11 residues. The CDR3 sequence: CASKQGDTQYF. In DNA, the CDR3 is TGTGCCAGCAAACAGGGCGATACGCAGTATTTT.

CDR3 DNA sequence: TGTGCCAGCAGTTTCCGCGGGGGTACCTCCTACGAGCAGTACTTC. It yields the protein CASSFRGGTSYEQYF. The chain carries TRBV28 and TRBJ2-7; 7 bases match TRBD2. The ends lost 3 bases at V and 0 bases at J; junction bases unmatched: 5. Per the germline V gene, CDR1 is MDHEN and CDR2 is SYDVKM. This CDR3 has 15 amino acids.

This clonotype showed up just a few times. This chain connects TRBV6-6 to TRBJ2-7; D is undetermined. Trimming left V 5 bases short and J 0 bases short, with 8 bases between. Germline V gene sequence: CDR1 MNHNY, CDR2 SVGAGI (reference sequence). The CDR3 consists of 13 residues. CDR3 DNA: TGTGCCAGCAGTACTTCAGACTCCTACGAGCAGTACTTC. It translates to CASSTSDSYEQYF.

This clonotype was counted many times. The chain carries TRBV28 and TRBJ2-1; no clear D. CDR1 and CDR2 (germline): MDHEN, SYDVKM. Between the trimmed V and J ends, which lost 3 bases and 0 bases, there was a span of 15 bases. The CDR3 consists of 17 residues. CDR3 amino acids: CASSLPTGRSSYNEQFF. CDR3 DNA: TGTGCCAGCAGTTTGCCAACTGGACGGAGCTCCTACAATGAGCAGTTCTTC.

The rearrangement joins TRBV6-2 or TRBV6-3 to TRBJ2-6, with 7 bases fitting TRBD1. From germline, CDR1 is MNHEY and CDR2 SVGEGT. J gave up 0 bases and V 8 bases, and 7 bases lay outside the gene matches. The length of the CDR3 is 16 residues. The CDR3 region is CASGQGDDSGANVLTF. The CDR3 DNA is TGTGCCAGCGGGCAGGGGGATGACTCTGGGGCCAACGTCCTGACTTTC.

This clonotype has ten or more counts. V and J are TRBV5-1 and TRBJ1-2; maybe TRBD1 (5 bases). CDR1 and CDR2 from the germline V gene are SGHRS and YFSETQ. CDR3 length equals 18 residues. V lost 1 base to trimming and J lost 0 bases, with 19 bases between them. CDR3 sequence reads: CASSLYGTLREANYGYTF. Written as DNA, the CDR3 is TGCGCCAGCAGCTTGTACGGGACTCTACGGGAAGCTAACTATGGCTACACCTTC. Combining the CDR3 with reference TRBV5-1 and TRBJ1-2 gives the whole variable domain KAGVTQTPRYLIKTRGQQVTLSCSPISGHRSVSWYQQTPGQGLQFLFEYFSETQRNKGNFPGRFSGRQFSNSRSEMNVSTLELGDSALYLCASSLYGTLREANYGYTFGSGTRLTVV.

Ten or more counts support this clonotype. The J gene is TRBJ2-7, the V gene TRBV3-1; 10 nucleotides agree with TRBD2. J lost 9 bases, V lost 4 bases, and 12 bases had no gene match. CDR3 size: 15 residues. CDR1 LGHDT and CDR2 YNNKEL come from the germline V gene (reference sequence). The CDR3 sequence: CASSPARLAGVVQYF. The CDR3 DNA reads as TGTGCCAGCAGCCCCGCCCGGCTAGCGGGAGTTGTGCAGTACTTC.

This clonotype was recorded many times. V is TRBV27 and J is TRBJ1-1; D might be TRBD1 (6 bases). Germline CDR1 MNHEY, CDR2 SMNVEV (reference sequence). Trimming stripped 5 bases from V and 6 bases from J, with 13 bases between. There are 13 residues in the CDR3. The CDR3 region has the DNA TGTGCCAGCAGTCTCCAGGGGTCCGCTGAAGCTTTCTTT. This codes for CASSLQGSAEAFF.

This clonotype was observed many times. The chain carries TRBV4-1 and TRBJ2-1, with TRBD2 matching over 11 bases. Trimming removed 3 bases from V and 4 bases from J; junction bases left unmatched: 5. There are 16 residues in the CDR3. Germline V CDR1 and CDR2: MGHRA, YSYEKL. The CDR3 reads CASSQHTSGRYNEQFF. In nucleotides, the CDR3 is TGCGCCAGCAGCCAGCATACTAGCGGGAGATACAATGAGCAGTTCTTC.

This clonotype has ten or more counts. The J gene is TRBJ1-1, the V gene TRBV10-2, with D uncertain. The CDR3 is 17 amino acids. CDR1 and CDR2 (germline): WSHSY, SAAADI. Trimming pared 8 bases from V and 6 bases from J, leaving 28 bases between. CDR3 loop: CASESSERVPRVAEAFF. The CDR3 DNA sequence: TGCGCCAGCGAATCTTCCGAACGGGTACCTCGAGTCGCTGAAGCTTTCTTT.

In its sample, this clonotype was seen a few times. This chain connects TRBV20-1 to TRBJ2-7; tentatively, D is TRBD2 (5 bases). V lost 2 bases and J 5 bases, leaving 10 bases between the germline ends. The CDR3 contains 12 residues. The germline gives CDR1 DFQATT, CDR2 SNEGSKA (reference sequence). The CDR3 spells CSARTDSDEQYF. The CDR3 DNA sequence: TGCAGTGCTAGAACGGACTCGGACGAGCAGTACTTC.

This clonotype was seen ten or more times. The rearrangement links TRBV27 to TRBJ2-7; 15 positions agree with TRBD2. Germline V CDR1 and CDR2: MNHEY, SMNVEV (reference sequence). This CDR3 region has 18 residues. After removal of 6 bases from V and 4 bases from J, the junction contained 13 bases not matched to a gene. The CDR3 nucleotides read TGTGCCAGCAGACCGGGGCAGTGGGGACTAGCGGGAGGATACGAGCAGTACTTC. Translating it yields CASRPGQWGLAGGYEQYF.

This clonotype was seen repeatedly, ten times or more. The rearrangement uses TRBV20-1 and TRBJ1-1; tentative D call: TRBD1 (5 bases). Trimming shortened V by 3 bases and J by 5 bases, and 10 bases separated the two germline ends. This CDR3 spans 12 amino acids. Per the germline V gene, CDR1 is DFQATT and CDR2 is SNEGSKA (reference sequence). CDR3 DNA sequence: TGCAGTGCTAGGGGGGGAGTTACTGAAGCTTTCTTT. Translated, it gives CSARGGVTEAFF.

This clonotype was seen ten or more times. This chain uses TRBV20-1 with TRBJ2-1; a possible D gene is TRBD2 (5 bases). This CDR3 region has 15 residues. CDR1 and CDR2 (germline): DFQATT, SNEGSKA (reference sequence). V lost 2 bases and J 8 bases, leaving 19 bases between the germline ends. The CDR3 region has the DNA TGCAGTGCTAGAAACCAAGAGACTATTATCTATGAGCAGTTCTTC. Translation: CSARNQETIIYEQFF.

The chain is built from TRBV29-1 and TRBJ2-3; 11 nucleotides align to TRBD2. The CDR3 extends over 14 amino acids. V dropped 6 bases and J dropped 0; count of bases not matched to a gene: 2. Germline loops: CDR1 SQVTM, CDR2 ANQGSEA. DNA for the CDR3: TGCAGCGTCCGGACTAGCGGGAGCACAGATACGCAGTATTTT. Translation gives CSVRTSGSTDTQYF.

This clonotype was counted at least ten times. The chain recombines TRBV12-3 or TRBV12-4 with TRBJ2-3, with 10 bases aligning to TRBD2. The J segment lost 6 bases and the V segment lost 6 bases, leaving 12 bases of the junction unmatched. The CDR3 has 16 amino acids. The DNA for the CDR3 is TGTGCCAGCAGCCCGGGGCCTAGCGGGGGTTTTGATACGCAGTATTTT. It is translated as CASSPGPSGGFDTQYF.

The chain recombines TRBV7-2 with TRBJ2-1; a possible D gene is TRBD2 (5 bases). This CDR3 is 15 amino acids long. Germline values: CDR1 SGHTA, CDR2 FQGNSA. Trimming took off 5 bases at V and 0 bases at J, with 11 bases between the two ends. CDR3 nucleotides: TGTGCCAGCAGCCAAACTAGAGGCTCCTACAATGAGCAGTTCTTC. This sequence encodes CASSQTRGSYNEQFF.

This clonotype was detected ten times or more. The chain employs TRBV4-1 and TRBJ2-3, with TRBD2 matching over 11 bases. Germline lookup yields CDR1 MGHRA and CDR2 YSYEKL. V was clipped by 1 base and J by 7 bases; unmatched bases: 4. The CDR3 has 15 residues. The CDR3 loop reads CASSQGRTSGYTQYF. The CDR3 DNA follows: TGCGCCAGCAGCCAAGGTCGGACTAGCGGGTATACGCAGTATTTT.

This sequence joins TRBV20-1 and TRBJ2-7; 7 bases agree with TRBD1. V was clipped by 7 bases and J by 3 bases; unmatched bases: 9. This CDR3 comprises 13 residues. The germline V gene has CDR1 DFQATT and CDR2 SNEGSKA (reference sequence). CDR3 residues: CSGVGQAHYEQYF. Here the CDR3 DNA reads TGCAGTGGCGTCGGACAGGCGCACTACGAGCAGTACTTC.

This clonotype has only a few counts. V is TRBV6-2 or TRBV6-3 and J is TRBJ2-7; D unclear. The V and J ends lost 2 bases and 4 bases respectively, with 9 bases between them. The CDR3 spans 13 residues. Per germline, CDR1 MNHEY and CDR2 SVGEGT. Here the CDR3 DNA reads TGTGCCAGCAGTTACGCCGGAAAGTACGAGCAGTACTTC. It translates to CASSYAGKYEQYF.

This clonotype has at least ten counts. Written as DNA, the CDR3 is TGCGCCAGCAGTGATTCAGGGATTAGTGAAGCTTTCTTT. Protein product: CASSDSGISEAFF. The chain combines TRBV10-1 with TRBJ1-1, with D possibly matching TRBD1 (5 bases). Germline V gives CDR1 WNHNN, CDR2 SYGVQD (reference sequence). This CDR3 comprises 13 residues. The germline V and J ends were trimmed by 3 bases and 7 bases, with 12 bases remaining between them.

This chain joins TRBV20-1 and TRBJ2-2; TRBD1 might be the D (5 bases). CDR3 size: 16 residues. The germline V and J ends were trimmed by 3 bases and 8 bases, with 22 bases remaining between them. The germline gives CDR1 DFQATT, CDR2 SNEGSKA (reference sequence). As DNA, the CDR3 is TGCAGTGCTAGTGTTTGGGGCCACGGATCAACAGGGGAGCTGTTTTTT. This translates into CSASVWGHGSTGELFF.

The gene calls are TRBV5-1 and TRBJ2-7; possible D gene TRBD1, 7 bases. Germline V CDR1 and CDR2: SGHRS, YFSETQ. Trimming removed 3 bases from V and 0 bases from J, with 16 bases in between. The CDR3 is 16 amino acids. The CDR3 is CASSWGDSRSSYEQYF. The CDR3, as DNA: TGCGCCAGCAGCTGGGGGGACAGTCGGAGCTCCTACGAGCAGTACTTC.

At least ten counts were recorded for this clonotype. The chain recombines TRBV2 with TRBJ2-1, with D tentatively TRBD2 (5 bases). Germline CDR1 is SNHLY and CDR2 is FYNNEI. The CDR3 consists of 15 residues. V was shortened by 3 bases and J by 7 bases, with 16 bases between the two germline ends. CDR3 bases: TGTGCCAGCAGTGACTCTAGCCGGCGAGGAAATGAGCAGTTCTTC. Protein: CASSDSSRRGNEQFF.

The V call is TRBV3-1, the J call TRBJ1-3; TRBD1 aligns across 7 bases. CDR1 LGHDT and CDR2 YNNKEL come from the germline V gene (reference sequence). This CDR3 comprises 15 residues. V lost 6 bases, J lost 1 base, and 6 bases stayed unmatched. Here the CDR3 DNA reads TGTGCCAGCAGTTCGGCAGGGGGATCTGGAAACACCATATATTTT. Residues: CASSSAGGSGNTIYF.

In this sample, this clonotype turned up a few times. The chain combines TRBV28 with TRBJ2-4, with 7 bases that match TRBD1. Per the germline V gene, CDR1 is MDHEN and CDR2 is SYDVKM. Trimming at V came to 1 base and at J to 4 bases, leaving 4 bases not matched to a gene. This CDR3 contains 15 residues. The CDR3 is CASSLFATGKNIQYF. CDR3 DNA sequence: TGTGCCAGCAGTTTATTTGCGACAGGGAAAAACATTCAGTACTTC.

The chain joins TRBV3-1 to TRBJ2-7, with D possibly being TRBD2 (6 bases). The CDR3 contains 15 residues. From germline, CDR1 is LGHDT and CDR2 YNNKEL (reference sequence). V lost 0 bases to trimming and J lost 2 bases, with 11 bases between them. CDR3 amino acids: CASSQDGGTPYEQYF. CDR3 nucleotide sequence: TGTGCCAGCAGCCAAGACGGCGGGACGCCCTACGAGCAGTACTTC.